These 9 T cell receptor beta chains share one sample of origin, sequenced in a study of T cell responses to AZD1222 COVID-19 vaccine. Profiling relied on immunoSEQ multiplex PCR, and the TCRdb table lists in-frame clones only, not all of them. The sample shows 90,000 to 150,000 clones, 80% to 90% of them seen only once. The starting material was peripheral blood, obtained on day 0 of AZD1222 vaccination. Source of these receptors: an adult in good health.

V gene TRBV27 combines with J gene TRBJ2-7; TRBD2 is a possible D gene (6 bases). The CDR3 sequence is 17 residues long. Trimming took 8 bases from V and 10 from J, leaving 33 bases between them. In germline, CDR1 is MNHEY, CDR2 SMNVEV (reference sequence). The CDR3 nucleotides read TGTGCCAGCCGCGGGGAAGACCATCCCCTCTCCGTTCGGCGCCAGTACTTC. This codes for CASRGEDHPLSVRRQYF.

J is TRBJ2-7 and V is TRBV5-1; D not resolved. V gave up 0 bases and J gave up 0 bases, with 13 bases separating them. The CDR3 length is 16 residues. The germline V gene encodes CDR1 SGHRS and CDR2 YFSETQ. As DNA, the CDR3 is TGCGCCAGCAGCTTGGCGGGCGGCATTTCCTCCTACGAGCAGTACTTC. Amino acids: CASSLAGGISSYEQYF.

This chain uses TRBV15 with TRBJ1-5; D unclear. Germline assignment: CDR1 LNHNV and CDR2 YYDKDF (reference sequence). The ends were cut back, 0 bases at V and 6 bases at J, with 12 bases in the middle. The CDR3 is made up of 15 amino acids. In nucleotides, the CDR3 is TGTGCCACCAGCAGAGAGATTGGAGCGGGTCAGCCCCAGCATTTT. Encoded protein: CATSREIGAGQPQHF. Supplemented by reference TRBV15 and TRBJ1-5, the full variable domain reads DAMVIQNPRYQVTQFGKPVTLSCSQTLNHNVMYWYQQKSSQAPKLLFHYYDKDFNNEADTPDNFQSRRPNTSFCFLDIRSPGLGDTAMYLCATSREIGAGQPQHFGDGTRLSIL.

The chain uses TRBV5-1 and TRBJ1-1, with D unresolved. Deletions cut 0 bases from V and 1 base from J, with 10 bases between. Germline V gives CDR1 SGHRS, CDR2 YFSETQ. The CDR3 extends over 15 amino acids. CDR3 bases: TGCGCCAGCAGCTTGGTGGGAGTCCCGAACACTGAAGCTTTCTTT. It specifies CASSLVGVPNTEAFF.

This clone turned up a few times. This rearrangement joins TRBV6-2 or TRBV6-3 to TRBJ2-1; unclear D gene. CDR3 size: 11 residues. V lost 0 bases and J 15 bases, leaving 9 bases between the germline ends. Germline V gene data show CDR1 as MNHEY and CDR2 as SVGEGT. The CDR3 nucleotides are TGTGCCAGCAGTTACTCGATATCAGTGTTCTTC. It specifies CASSYSISVFF.

The chain combines TRBV10-2 with TRBJ1-1, with 7 bases aligning to TRBD1. Unmatched junction bases numbered 9, after V lost 4 bases and J lost 4 bases. This CDR3 contains 15 residues. Germline V gene data show CDR1 as WSHSY and CDR2 as SAAADI. For the CDR3, the DNA is TGCGCCAGCAGTGTCGCAGGGGGTCTTGGCACTGAAGCTTTCTTT. This encodes CASSVAGGLGTEAFF.

V gene TRBV28 combines with J gene TRBJ1-1; D call uncertain. CDR1 and CDR2 from the germline V gene are MDHEN and SYDVKM. The CDR3 has 14 residues. The V and J ends lost 3 bases and 1 base respectively, with 9 bases between them. The CDR3 nucleotides read TGTGCCAGCAGTTTTGGTAACAAGAACACTGAAGCTTTCTTT. Translated, it gives CASSFGNKNTEAFF.

The chain carries TRBV7-8 and TRBJ2-7; 7 nucleotides line up with TRBD1. V lost 5 bases, J lost 3 bases, and 4 bases stayed unmatched. The CDR3 covers 13 residues. CDR1 SGHVS and CDR2 FQNEAQ come from the germline V gene. Here the CDR3 DNA reads TGTGCCAGCAGCCAGGGACAGAACTACGAGCAGTACTTC. Protein product: CASSQGQNYEQYF.

The chain couples TRBV3-1 (or the pseudogene TRBV3-2) to TRBJ2-5; D unclear. Germline-derived CDR1 and CDR2 are LGHDT and YNNKEL (reference sequence). The CDR3 extends over 11 amino acids. The V end lost 3 bases, the J end lost 1 base, and 0 bases lay between the germline ends. CDR3 coding DNA: TGTGCCAGCAGCCACCAAGAGACCCAGTACTTC. Amino acid sequence: CASSHQETQYF.